Given below is one TCR beta chain in context. Its target is not known. The protocol was immunoSEQ multiplex PCR, while the TCRdb copy is restricted to in-frame clones and leaves out a portion. The data hold about 120,000 clones, with 85% to 95% observed a single time. CDR3 length: 16 residues. V dropped 2 bases and J dropped 3; count of bases not matched to a gene: 8. Germline V lookup: CDR1 SEHNR, CDR2 FQNEAQ (reference sequence). The sample comes from a study of graft-versus-host responses after intestinal transplantation. Study-wide points: The study associated peak circulating GvH clone levels with early post-transplant HvG declines.

Sample: unstimulated CD8+ T cells sorted from spleen or lymph node cells, taken before intestinal transplant. The chain joins TRBV7-9 to TRBJ1-1; 8 bases are a match to TRBD1. This sequence originates from a human donor who received an intestinal transplant. Written as DNA, the CDR3 is TGTGCCAGCAGCTTACCCAGACAGGGGACGGACACTGAAGCTTTCTTT. Protein product: CASSLPRQGTDTEAFF.